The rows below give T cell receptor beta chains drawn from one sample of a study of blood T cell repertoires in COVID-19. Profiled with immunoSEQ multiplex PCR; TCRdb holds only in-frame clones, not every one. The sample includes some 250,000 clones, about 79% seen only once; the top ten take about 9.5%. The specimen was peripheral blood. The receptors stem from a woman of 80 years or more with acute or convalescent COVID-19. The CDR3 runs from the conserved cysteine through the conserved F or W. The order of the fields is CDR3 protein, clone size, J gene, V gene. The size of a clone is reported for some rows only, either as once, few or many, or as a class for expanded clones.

CDR3 protein: CASSPRGFLTEAFF; clone size: NA; J gene: TRBJ1-1; V gene: TRBV7-2
CDR3 protein: CASNERQKVRYHYGYTF; clone size: NA; J gene: TRBJ1-2; V gene: TRBV10-1
CDR3 protein: CASSPGQGAVYEQYF; clone size: NA; J gene: TRBJ2-7; V gene: TRBV7-2
CDR3 protein: CASRTTGKGSYGYTF; clone size: NA; J gene: TRBJ1-2; V gene: TRBV28
CDR3 protein: CASSSSGSMRDEQFF; clone size: NA; J gene: TRBJ2-1; V gene: TRBV23-1
CDR3 protein: CASSGTGNYEQYF; clone size: NA; J gene: TRBJ2-7; V gene: TRBV2
CDR3 protein: CASSSTGLAFF; clone size: NA; J gene: TRBJ1-1; V gene: TRBV6-5
CDR3 protein: CASSSPKEANYGYTF; clone size: NA; J gene: TRBJ1-2; V gene: TRBV28
CDR3 protein: CAISETGTSGINTGELFF; clone size: NA; J gene: TRBJ2-2; V gene: TRBV10-3
CDR3 protein: CASSLQGIGNTIYF; clone size: NA; J gene: TRBJ1-3; V gene: TRBV3-1/TRBV3-2
CDR3 protein: CASSPGQGVGSPLHF; clone size: NA; J gene: TRBJ1-6; V gene: TRBV18
CDR3 protein: CASSEQGALSGNTIYF; clone size: NA; J gene: TRBJ1-3; V gene: TRBV18
CDR3 protein: CASSRQGALTGANVLTF; clone size: NA; J gene: TRBJ2-6; V gene: TRBV5-1
CDR3 protein: CASSSRGKGNQPQHF; clone size: NA; J gene: TRBJ1-5; V gene: TRBV27
CDR3 protein: CASSHAGKLFF; clone size: NA; J gene: TRBJ1-4; V gene: TRBV19
CDR3 protein: CSAADTEAFF; clone size: NA; J gene: TRBJ1-1; V gene: TRBV20-1
CDR3 protein: CASSSRQGAQLSNQPQHF; clone size: few; J gene: TRBJ1-5; V gene: TRBV9
CDR3 protein: CAILGQGLRGGGYTF; clone size: NA; J gene: TRBJ1-2; V gene: TRBV28
CDR3 protein: CASSLGQLVSYNEQFF; clone size: once; J gene: TRBJ2-1; V gene: TRBV5-1
CDR3 protein: CAIQGSGNTIYF; clone size: NA; J gene: TRBJ1-3; V gene: TRBV10-3
CDR3 protein: CASTRREGNSPLHF; clone size: NA; J gene: TRBJ1-6; V gene: TRBV3-1/TRBV3-2
CDR3 protein: CAVAGTAYNEQFF; clone size: NA; J gene: TRBJ2-1; V gene: TRBV10-3
CDR3 protein: CASSRASGTGTNTIYF; clone size: few; J gene: TRBJ1-3; V gene: TRBV5-1
CDR3 protein: CASSEVTRAPSGDYTF; clone size: NA; J gene: TRBJ1-2; V gene: TRBV2
CDR3 protein: CASSYGGGQNYEQYF; clone size: few; J gene: TRBJ2-7; V gene: TRBV6-5
CDR3 protein: CATWEGQYSTDTQYF; clone size: NA; J gene: TRBJ2-3; V gene: TRBV18
CDR3 protein: CASSVDSPFYNEQFF; clone size: NA; J gene: TRBJ2-1; V gene: TRBV2
CDR3 protein: CASRTGGTEAFF; clone size: NA; J gene: TRBJ1-1; V gene: TRBV5-1
CDR3 protein: CASSLDEGAYEQYF; clone size: NA; J gene: TRBJ2-7; V gene: TRBV11-2
CDR3 protein: CATSEPFFGTDYNEQFF; clone size: NA; J gene: TRBJ2-1; V gene: TRBV24-1
CDR3 protein: CASSSLTPTDTQYF; clone size: NA; J gene: TRBJ2-3; V gene: TRBV5-4
CDR3 protein: CASKGTSGGTGELFF; clone size: NA; J gene: TRBJ2-2; V gene: TRBV2
CDR3 protein: CASSPTSQGRDGYTF; clone size: once; J gene: TRBJ1-2; V gene: TRBV3-1/TRBV3-2
CDR3 protein: CASSQVDSPRGAQYF; clone size: NA; J gene: TRBJ2-5; V gene: TRBV14
CDR3 protein: CATSDARQGNQPQHF; clone size: NA; J gene: TRBJ1-5; V gene: TRBV24-1
CDR3 protein: CASSVGQGRQETQYF; clone size: few; J gene: TRBJ2-5; V gene: TRBV11-3
CDR3 protein: CASSPRAGKQETQYF; clone size: NA; J gene: TRBJ2-5; V gene: TRBV5-1
CDR3 protein: CASKTGGNQPQHF; clone size: NA; J gene: TRBJ1-5; V gene: TRBV28
CDR3 protein: CASSDSRLTNLRRELFF; clone size: NA; J gene: TRBJ2-2; V gene: TRBV6-4
CDR3 protein: CASSFTLGGGGTEAFF; clone size: NA; J gene: TRBJ1-1; V gene: TRBV5-4
CDR3 protein: CASSRTRTYNSPLHF; clone size: NA; J gene: TRBJ1-6; V gene: TRBV11-1
CDR3 protein: CASSADRGNQPQHF; clone size: NA; J gene: TRBJ1-5; V gene: TRBV2
CDR3 protein: CASSQYRGAGYGYTF; clone size: NA; J gene: TRBJ1-2; V gene: TRBV5-6
CDR3 protein: CASRNRGLGNTIYF; clone size: once; J gene: TRBJ1-3; V gene: TRBV28
CDR3 protein: CASSPARDRSPLHF; clone size: many; J gene: TRBJ1-6; V gene: TRBV5-5
CDR3 protein: CASSLGGGNSPLHF; clone size: NA; J gene: TRBJ1-6; V gene: TRBV28
CDR3 protein: CASSYSAQGGGAQHF; clone size: once; J gene: TRBJ1-5; V gene: TRBV6-6